What follows describes a single T cell receptor beta chain. Molecular barcoding with unique molecular identifiers was used for the TCRbeta library. TCRdb passed the PCR reads through MiXCR, listing each CDR3 protein once. The data show about 500,000 distinct CDR3 sequences, more than 9.5% seen once. This record comes from a study of T-cell reconstitution after alpha-beta-depleted transplantation in children. The V and J ends lost 11 bases and 8 bases, in that order; junction bases with no gene match: 19. This CDR3 is built from 15 residues. Germline values: CDR1 MDHEN, CDR2 SYDVKM. The chain couples TRBV28 to TRBJ1-1; TRBD1 aligns across 8 bases. The starting material was PBMCs, mostly from graft donor cells, obtained 180 days after TCRalphabeta/CD19-depleted stem cell transplant. This TCR was sampled from a female patient aged 2-15 years who had a stem cell transplant for aplastic anemia, so the T cells may come from the graft donor. The CDR3 DNA sequence: TGTGCCCTCTCTTCTGTCGGGACAGGTTCCGCGGAAGCTTTCTTT. Translating gives CALSSVGTGSAEAFF.